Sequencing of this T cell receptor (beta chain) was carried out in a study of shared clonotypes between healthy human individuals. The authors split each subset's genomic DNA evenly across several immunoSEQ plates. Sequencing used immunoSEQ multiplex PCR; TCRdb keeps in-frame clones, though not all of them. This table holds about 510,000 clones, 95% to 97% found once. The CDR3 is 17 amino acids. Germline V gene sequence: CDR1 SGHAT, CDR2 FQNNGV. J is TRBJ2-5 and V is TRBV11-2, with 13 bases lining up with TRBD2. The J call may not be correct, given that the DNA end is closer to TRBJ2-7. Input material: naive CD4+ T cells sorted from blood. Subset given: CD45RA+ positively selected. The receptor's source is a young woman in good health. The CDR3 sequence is CASSWTSGSVSAYEQYF. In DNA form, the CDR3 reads TGTGCCAGCAGCTGGACTAGCGGGAGCGTAAGCGCCTACGAGCAGTACTTC.